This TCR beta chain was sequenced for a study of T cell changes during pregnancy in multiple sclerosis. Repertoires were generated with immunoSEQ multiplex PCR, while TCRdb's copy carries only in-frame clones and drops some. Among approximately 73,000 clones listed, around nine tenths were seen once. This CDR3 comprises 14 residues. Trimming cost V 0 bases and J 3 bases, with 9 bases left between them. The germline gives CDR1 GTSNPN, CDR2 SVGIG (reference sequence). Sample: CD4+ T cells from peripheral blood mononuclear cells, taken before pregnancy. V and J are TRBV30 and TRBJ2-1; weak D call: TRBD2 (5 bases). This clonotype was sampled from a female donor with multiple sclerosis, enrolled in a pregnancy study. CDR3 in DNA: TGTGCCTGGAGTGTACTGGCGGGCTACAATGAGCAGTTCTTC. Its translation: CAWSVLAGYNEQFF.